This T cell receptor (beta chain) was captured in a study of sequential checkpoint blockade in melanoma. Study outcomes and limitations: Clinical benefit was about 30 times likelier when tumor T-cell fraction and clonality increased. T-cell fraction and clonality followed PD-L1 and CD8+ counts, not mutational load.

This clone was detected only a few times. Its antigen remains unknown. Clones were read by immunoSEQ multiplex PCR, and TCRdb kept only the in-frame ones, dropping some. The data hold about 12,000 clones, with under 30% observed a single time. CDR1 is SGDLS and CDR2 is YYNGEE in the germline V gene. The CDR3 sequence is 12 residues long. Trimming removed 4 bases from V and 8 bases from J, with 12 bases in between. Specified treatment: randomized to nivolumab then ipilimumab (arm A) or the reverse (arm B). The chain recombines TRBV9 with TRBJ1-1, with no clear D. The sequence was obtained from a human donor with melanoma. Material: tumor tissue (inferred from file names), obtained from a patient given nivolumab and ipilimumab in sequence. CDR3 sequence reads: CASSYRPREAFF. CDR3 coding DNA: TGTGCCAGCAGCTATAGACCCAGGGAAGCTTTCTTT.